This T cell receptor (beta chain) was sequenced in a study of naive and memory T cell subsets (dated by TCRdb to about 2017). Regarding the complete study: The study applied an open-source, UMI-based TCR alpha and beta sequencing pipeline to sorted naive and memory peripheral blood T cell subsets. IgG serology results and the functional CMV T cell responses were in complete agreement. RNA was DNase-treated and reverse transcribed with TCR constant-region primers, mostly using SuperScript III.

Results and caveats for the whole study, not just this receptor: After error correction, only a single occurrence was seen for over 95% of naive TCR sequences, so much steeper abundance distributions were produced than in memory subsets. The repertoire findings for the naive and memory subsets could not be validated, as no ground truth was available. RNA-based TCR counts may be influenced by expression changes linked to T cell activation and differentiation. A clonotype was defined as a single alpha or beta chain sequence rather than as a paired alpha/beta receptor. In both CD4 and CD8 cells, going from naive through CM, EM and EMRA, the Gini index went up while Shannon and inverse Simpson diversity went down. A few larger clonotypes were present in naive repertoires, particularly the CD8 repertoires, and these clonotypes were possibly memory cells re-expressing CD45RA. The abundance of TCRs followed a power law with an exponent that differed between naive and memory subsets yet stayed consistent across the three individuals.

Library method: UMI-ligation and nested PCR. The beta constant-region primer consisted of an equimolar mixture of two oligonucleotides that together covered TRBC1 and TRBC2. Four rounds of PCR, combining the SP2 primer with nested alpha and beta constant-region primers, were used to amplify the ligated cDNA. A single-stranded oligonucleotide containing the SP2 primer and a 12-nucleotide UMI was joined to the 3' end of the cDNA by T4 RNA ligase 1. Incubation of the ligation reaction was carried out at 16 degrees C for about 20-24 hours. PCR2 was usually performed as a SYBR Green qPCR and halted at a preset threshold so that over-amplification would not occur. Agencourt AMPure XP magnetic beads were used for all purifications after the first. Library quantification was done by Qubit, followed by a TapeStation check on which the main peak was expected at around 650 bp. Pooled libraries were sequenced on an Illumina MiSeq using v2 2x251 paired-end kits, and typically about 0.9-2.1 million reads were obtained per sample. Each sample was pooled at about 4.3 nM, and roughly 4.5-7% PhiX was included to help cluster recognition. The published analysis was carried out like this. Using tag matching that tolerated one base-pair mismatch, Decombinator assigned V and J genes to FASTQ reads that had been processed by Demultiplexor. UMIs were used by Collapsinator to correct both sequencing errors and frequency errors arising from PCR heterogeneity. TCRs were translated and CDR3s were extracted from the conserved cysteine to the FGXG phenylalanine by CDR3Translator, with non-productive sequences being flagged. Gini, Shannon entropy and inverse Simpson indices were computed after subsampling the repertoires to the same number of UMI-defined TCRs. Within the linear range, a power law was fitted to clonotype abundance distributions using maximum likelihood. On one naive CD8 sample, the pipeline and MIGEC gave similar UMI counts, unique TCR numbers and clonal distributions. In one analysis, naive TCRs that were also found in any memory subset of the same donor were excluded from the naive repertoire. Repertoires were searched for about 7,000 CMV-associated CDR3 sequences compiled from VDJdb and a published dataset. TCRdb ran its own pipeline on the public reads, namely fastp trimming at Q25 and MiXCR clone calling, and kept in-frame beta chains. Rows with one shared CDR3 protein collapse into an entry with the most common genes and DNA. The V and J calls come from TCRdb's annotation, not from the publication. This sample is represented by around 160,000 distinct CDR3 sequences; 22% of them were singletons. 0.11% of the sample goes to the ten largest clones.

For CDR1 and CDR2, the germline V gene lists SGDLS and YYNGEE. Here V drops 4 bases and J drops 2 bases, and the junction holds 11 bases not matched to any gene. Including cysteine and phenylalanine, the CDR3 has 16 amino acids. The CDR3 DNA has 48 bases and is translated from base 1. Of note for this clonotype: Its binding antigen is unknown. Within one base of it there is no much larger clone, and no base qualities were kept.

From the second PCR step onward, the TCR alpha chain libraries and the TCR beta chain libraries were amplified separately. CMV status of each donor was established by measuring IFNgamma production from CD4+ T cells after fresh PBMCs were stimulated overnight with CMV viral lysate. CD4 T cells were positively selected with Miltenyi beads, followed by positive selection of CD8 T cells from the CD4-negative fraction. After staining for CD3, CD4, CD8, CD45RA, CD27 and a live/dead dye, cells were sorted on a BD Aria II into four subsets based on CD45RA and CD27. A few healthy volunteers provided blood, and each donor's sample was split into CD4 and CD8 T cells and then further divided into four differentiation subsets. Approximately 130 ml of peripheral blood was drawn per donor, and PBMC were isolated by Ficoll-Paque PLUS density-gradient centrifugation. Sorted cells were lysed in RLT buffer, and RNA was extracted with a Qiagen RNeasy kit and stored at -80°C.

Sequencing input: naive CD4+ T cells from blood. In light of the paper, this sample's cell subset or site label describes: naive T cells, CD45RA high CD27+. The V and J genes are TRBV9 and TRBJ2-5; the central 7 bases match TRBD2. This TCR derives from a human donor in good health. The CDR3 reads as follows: CASSQRGGGSQETQYF. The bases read TGTGCCAGCAGCCAACGGGGCGGCGGGAGTCAAGAGACCCAGTACTTC. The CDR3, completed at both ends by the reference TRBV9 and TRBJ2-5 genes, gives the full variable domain DSGVTQTPKHLITATGQRVTLRCSPRSGDLSVYWYQQSLDQGLQFLIQYYNGEERAKGNILERFSAQQFPDLHSELNLSSLELGDSALYFCASSQRGGGSQETQYFGPGTRLLVL.